Listed below are T cell receptor beta chains from one sample, sequenced in a study of cytomegalovirus exposure and HLA in healthy donors. The table came from immunoSEQ multiplex PCR; TCRdb's copy has only in-frame clones and leaves some out. This repertoire includes 95,000 to 150,000 clones. Sequenced: PBMCs. The origin of the receptors is a man in his forties or fifties in good health and CMV-seronegative. Both conserved end residues are part of each CDR3. A D gene is named only where the DNA matches it firmly.

d_gene	v_gene	j_gene	CDR3aa	CDR3nt
TRBD2	TRBV25-1	TRBJ2-2	CASSASGRSTGELFF	TGTGCCAGCAGTGCCAGCGGGAGGTCCACCGGGGAGCTGTTTTTT
-	TRBV10-3	TRBJ1-1	CAIQGSMNTEAFF	TGTGCCATCCAGGGGAGCATGAACACTGAAGCTTTCTTT
-	TRBV5-1	TRBJ2-7	CASTLFAVDFRGEQYF	TGCGCCAGCACCCTATTTGCCGTCGACTTCAGGGGCGAGCAGTACTTC
-	TRBV6-6	TRBJ1-1	CASSYAGTANTEAFF	TGTGCCAGCAGTTACGCGGGGACGGCAAACACTGAAGCTTTCTTT
-	TRBV29-1	TRBJ2-7	CSVRRLSTYEQYF	TGCAGCGTCCGGAGATTATCAACCTACGAGCAGTACTTC
TRBD2	TRBV7-9	TRBJ2-2	CASSSKGLAGTAGELFF	TGTGCCAGCAGCTCCAAGGGACTAGCGGGCACTGCCGGGGAGCTGTTTTTT
TRBD2	TRBV5-1	TRBJ2-7	CASSSGLAYSYEQYF	TGCGCCAGCAGCTCAGGACTAGCTTACTCCTACGAGCAGTACTTC
TRBD2	TRBV19	TRBJ2-7	CASSYSGSGYEQYF	TGTGCCAGTAGCTATAGCGGGAGCGGGTACGAGCAGTACTTC
-	TRBV5-4	TRBJ2-1	CASSSDRGLYNEQFF	TGTGCCAGCAGCTCCGACAGGGGACTATACAATGAGCAGTTCTTC
TRBD1	TRBV5-4	TRBJ2-3	CASSLQGGADTQYF	TGTGCCAGCAGCTTACAGGGGGGTGCAGATACGCAGTATTTT
-	TRBV6-5	TRBJ2-7	CASSPTGTGFYEQYF	TGTGCCAGCAGCCCTACAGGGACGGGCTTCTACGAGCAGTACTTC
TRBD1	TRBV5-1	TRBJ1-2	CASSLVGQGIGGYTF	TGCGCCAGCAGCTTGGTGGGACAGGGGATTGGTGGCTACACCTTC
TRBD1	TRBV7-9	TRBJ1-2	CASSPGGAGYTF	TGTGCCAGCAGCCCAGGGGGCGCGGGCTACACCTTC
TRBD1	TRBV2	TRBJ2-5	CASSADRGRETQYF	TGTGCCAGCAGTGCGGACAGGGGACGAGAGACCCAGTACTTC
-	TRBV25-1	TRBJ2-1	CASSQDSSYNEQFF	TGTGCCAGCAGTCAGGACAGCAGCTACAATGAGCAGTTCTTC
-	TRBV5-5	TRBJ1-4	CASSLTGLTEKLFF	TGTGCCAGCAGCTTGACAGGGCTTACTGAAAAACTGTTTTTT
TRBD2	TRBV28	TRBJ2-1	CASSLGLAFSYNEQFF	TGTGCCAGCAGTTTGGGACTAGCCTTCTCCTACAATGAGCAGTTCTTC
TRBD2	TRBV7-2	TRBJ2-5	CASSFSGRYQETQYF	TGTGCCAGCAGCTTTAGCGGGAGGTACCAAGAGACCCAGTACTTC
-	TRBV6-5	TRBJ1-1	CASSYAGDTEAFF	TGTGCCAGCAGTTACGCGGGGGATACTGAAGCTTTCTTT
-	TRBV5-6	TRBJ2-7	CASSLERGTYSYEQYF	TGTGCCAGCAGCTTGGAGCGTGGGACATACTCCTACGAGCAGTACTTC